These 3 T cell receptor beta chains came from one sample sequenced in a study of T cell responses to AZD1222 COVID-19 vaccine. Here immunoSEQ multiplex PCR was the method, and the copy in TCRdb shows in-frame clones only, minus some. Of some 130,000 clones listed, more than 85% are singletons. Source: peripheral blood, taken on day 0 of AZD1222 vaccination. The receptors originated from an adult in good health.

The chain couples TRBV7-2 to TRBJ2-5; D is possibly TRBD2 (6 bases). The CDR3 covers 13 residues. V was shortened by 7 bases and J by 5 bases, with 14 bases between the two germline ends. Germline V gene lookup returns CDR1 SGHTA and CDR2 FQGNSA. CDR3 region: CASTPGVRETQYF. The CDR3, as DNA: TGTGCCAGCACCCCGGGGGTGCGGGAGACCCAGTACTTC.

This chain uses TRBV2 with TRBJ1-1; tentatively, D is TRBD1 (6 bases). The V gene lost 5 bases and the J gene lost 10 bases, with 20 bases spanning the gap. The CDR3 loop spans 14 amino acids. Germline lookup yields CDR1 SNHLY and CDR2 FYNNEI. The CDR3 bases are TGTGCCAGCAGTTGGACAGACACCCCGCTTGGAGCTTTCTTT. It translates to CASSWTDTPLGAFF.

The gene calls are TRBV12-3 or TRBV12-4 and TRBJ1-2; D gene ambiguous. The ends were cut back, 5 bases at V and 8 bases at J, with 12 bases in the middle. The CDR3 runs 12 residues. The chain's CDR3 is CASSTRTKGYTF. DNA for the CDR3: TGTGCCAGCAGTACCCGGACTAAAGGCTACACCTTC.